This T cell receptor (beta chain) was sequenced in a study of T-cell reconstitution after alpha-beta-depleted transplantation in children. Preparation of the TCRbeta library involved a method that used unique molecular identifiers. Using its own MiXCR run on the PCR reads, TCRdb lists one record per CDR3 protein. This sample has hundreds of thousands of distinct CDR3 sequences, with just under 8.5% found just once. Germline CDR1 ENHRY, CDR2 SYGVKD. With 0 bases removed from V and 6 bases from J, the gap between germline ends came to 16 bases. The CDR3 loop spans 16 amino acids. This clonotype was observed many times.

This receptor was identified in a male patient aged 10-17 years who had a stem cell transplant for acute lymphoblastic leukemia, so the T cells may come from the graft donor. Here the sequenced sample was PBMCs, mostly from graft donor cells, taken 180 days after TCRalphabeta/CD19-depleted stem cell transplant. The chain carries TRBV10-3 and TRBJ2-3, with a tentative D call TRBD1 (6 bases). DNA of the CDR3: TGTGCCATCAGTGAGTCGAGGACAGAGGCAGGGGATACGCAGTATTTT. It translates to CAISESRTEAGDTQYF.